This T cell receptor beta chain is from a study of T cells after yellow fever vaccination. The overall study: SMART-Seq v4 Ultra Low Input served to prepare low-cell-number fractions.

Germline CDR1 reads SGHTA; CDR2 reads FQGNSA. The CDR3 is 14 residues long. V was shortened by 5 bases and J by 5 bases, with 14 bases between the two germline ends. Study observations and caveats: One caveat is that FACS-sorted repertoires could contain abundant clonotypes contaminating from the bulk population.

This clonotype was found a few times. The antigen remains undetermined. A 5'RACE template-switching step, the method used to make TCR cDNA, added a universal primer site and UMIs. TCRdb re-analysed the 5' RACE reads in MiXCR, keeping a single row per CDR3 protein. The top ten clones hold roughly 0.9% of a sample with under 250,000 distinct CDR3 sequences, about 7% of them seen once. The source material was CD4+ T cells sorted from PBMCs, sampled 15 days after the yellow fever booster vaccination. V is TRBV7-2 and J is TRBJ2-3; the D is unclear. The receptor was isolated from a man aged 25-45 years who received the YFV17D yellow fever vaccine. The CDR3 nucleotides are TGTGCCAGCAGCCCACGGTGGCAGGAAGATACGCAGTATTTT. This gives the protein CASSPRWQEDTQYF.